The clone carrying this T cell receptor beta chain rates as medium-sized. The antigen remains undetermined. Measured with immunoSEQ multiplex PCR; TCRdb has only the in-frame clones, and not every one. The table includes about 1,300 clones, around 20% detected once. The V gene end was trimmed by 2 bases and the J gene end by 4 bases; junction bases not matched to a gene: 6. In germline, CDR1 is SGDLS, CDR2 YYNGEE. This CDR3 contains 14 residues. This entry comes from a study of T cells in localized non-small cell lung cancer. Study-wide findings and caveats: Analysis by sequencing included only one tumor region, so heterogeneity remains possible. Tumor trailed uninvolved adjacent lung in T cell clonality, which peaked there. Prolonged overall survival went with higher T cell density in the blood.

The chain joins TRBV9 to TRBJ2-7, with TRBD1 matching over 7 bases. Sample: normal lung tissue next to the tumor, taken before any cancer treatment. The source is a woman aged 35-70 years with stage I lung adenocarcinoma. The CDR3: CASSVTGSGYEQYF. The CDR3 DNA sequence: TGTGCCAGCAGCGTGACAGGGAGTGGTTACGAGCAGTACTTC.